The table lists the clone carrying this T cell receptor (beta chain) with a few counts. Its antigen is still unknown. This sample is drawn from a study of T cell repertoires in cytomegalovirus infection. Looking at the study overall: Through public TCR beta signatures, both CMV infection and matching HLA type were indicated.

MiXCR, run by TCRdb on the reads, gives a single entry per CDR3 protein. The repertoire holds 50,000 or so distinct CDR3 sequences, with approximately 22% as singletons. Study results and caveats: Frequencies of public TCR beta families were cumulated, and this identified carriers of CMV plus the relevant HLA. Across the ex vivo response, the dominant clonotypes were HLA-C-restricted CMV-specific TCR beta clonotypes.

Germline V gene data show CDR1 as LGHDT and CDR2 as YNNKEL (reference sequence). Deletions cut 0 bases from V and 4 bases from J, with 17 bases between. CDR3 length: 17 residues. The TCR originated in a human donor in good health (CMV status not recorded). Some clones in this sample may be carry-over from other donors' samples. The chain couples TRBV3-1 to TRBJ2-3; D possibly corresponds to TRBD2 (5 bases). The sample taken for sequencing was PBMCs, sequenced either directly or after in vitro stimulation (not recorded which). The CDR3 coding sequence is TGTGCCAGCAGCCAAGAGAGACGGAGGACTTTATCAGATACGCAGTATTTT. Protein: CASSQERRRTLSDTQYF.